A single sample gave rise to the 10 T cell receptor beta chains below, sequenced in a study of blood T cell repertoires in COVID-19. Profiled with immunoSEQ multiplex PCR; TCRdb holds only in-frame clones, not every one. The sample shows 150,000 to 200,000 clones, around 90% of them seen only once. Sequencing used peripheral blood. These TCRs come from a human donor in a cohort sampled during active COVID-19.

The J gene is TRBJ2-1, the V gene TRBV9; possible D gene TRBD1, 5 bases. Germline-derived CDR1 and CDR2 are SGDLS and YYNGEE. Trimming removed 0 bases at V and 6 bases at J, with 10 bases between. This CDR3 contains 14 residues. The CDR3 region is CASSVASRANEQFF. The CDR3 nucleotides are TGTGCCAGCAGCGTAGCTTCCAGGGCCAATGAGCAGTTCTTC.

As concerns this clone: Germline is not matched at one junction end, which may reflect a read error. Other DNA sequences in the sample encode the same CDR3. The V and J genes are TRBV19 and TRBJ1-1; a possible D gene is TRBD1 (5 bases). CDR1 is LNHDA and CDR2 is SQIVND in the germline V gene (reference sequence). The CDR3 totals 15 residues. CDR3 residues: CASSTLDILNTEAFF. For the CDR3, the DNA is TGTGCCAGTAGTACCTTGGACATACTGAACACTGAAGCCTTCTTT.

The chain recombines TRBV5-1 with TRBJ2-5; 9 bases align to TRBD2. CDR1 and CDR2 (germline): SGHRS, YFSETQ. The CDR3 runs to 16 residues. The V gene end was trimmed by 0 bases and the J gene end by 2 bases; junction bases not matched to a gene: 5. CDR3: CASSLARLAGQETQYF. For the CDR3, the DNA is TGCGCCAGCAGCTTGGCCCGTCTAGCGGGGCAAGAGACCCAGTACTTC.

The rearrangement uses TRBV18 and TRBJ2-7; weak D call: TRBD2 (6 bases). Germline loops: CDR1 KGHSH, CDR2 LQKENI. Trimming pared 2 bases from V and 6 bases from J, leaving 11 bases between. The length of the CDR3 is 13 residues. The CDR3 DNA reads TGTGCCAGCTCACCAGGAGGGATAGGCGAGCAGTACTTC. Protein product: CASSPGGIGEQYF.

The chain couples TRBV2 to TRBJ1-5; D gene ambiguous. The germline gives CDR1 SNHLY, CDR2 FYNNEI. With 7 bases removed from V and 1 base from J, the gap between germline ends came to 11 bases. The CDR3 is 14 amino acids. In DNA form, the CDR3 reads TGTGCCAGCAACGGGTTCGGGAGCAATCAGCCCCAGCATTTT. Protein: CASNGFGSNQPQHF.

This chain uses TRBV3-1 (or the pseudogene TRBV3-2) with TRBJ2-5, with 11 bases aligning to TRBD2. V lost 1 base and J lost 5; bases outside the gene matches: 6. CDR1 and CDR2 from the germline V gene are LGHDT and YNNKEL (reference sequence). The CDR3 totals 16 residues. The CDR3 here is CASSQALAGAPETQYF. The CDR3 bases are TGTGCCAGCAGCCAAGCACTAGCGGGGGCTCCGGAGACCCAGTACTTC.

V is TRBV27 and J is TRBJ2-7; TRBD1 matches 7 bases. V lost 6 bases, J lost 2 bases, and 4 bases stayed unmatched. Germline-derived CDR1 and CDR2 are MNHEY and SMNVEV (reference sequence). CDR3 length: 13 amino acids. Here the CDR3 reads CASSFGTAYEQYF. CDR3 nucleotides: TGTGCCAGCAGCTTTGGGACAGCCTACGAGCAGTACTTC.

The chain has TRBV7-2 and TRBJ2-1; D gene ambiguous. Germline-derived CDR1 and CDR2 are SGHTA and FQGNSA. V was cut by 6 bases and J by 5 bases, with 11 bases left in between. This CDR3 contains 13 residues. CDR3 in DNA: TGTGCCAGCAGATACGACCGGGACAATGAGCAGTTCTTC. This sequence encodes CASRYDRDNEQFF.

The chain couples TRBV6-5 to TRBJ2-7; a possible D gene is TRBD1 (6 bases). The CDR3 is 14 residues long. The germline gives CDR1 MNHEY, CDR2 SVGAGI. The V gene lost 4 bases and the J gene lost 1 base, with 11 bases spanning the gap. CDR3 bases: TGTGCCAGCAGTTCGACCGGGACATCCTACGAGCAGTACTTC. Amino acid sequence: CASSSTGTSYEQYF.

This clone appeared once. The rearrangement uses TRBV7-9 and TRBJ2-2, with a tentative D call TRBD1 (5 bases). Looked up from germline, CDR1 is SEHNR and CDR2 is FQNEAQ (reference sequence). CDR3 size: 15 residues. Trimming took 0 bases from V and 6 from J, leaving 11 bases between them. CDR3 loop: CASSLAGRVAGELFF. The CDR3 bases are TGTGCCAGCAGCTTAGCAGGCAGGGTGGCCGGGGAGCTGTTTTTT.